This T cell receptor beta chain was sequenced during a study of shared clonotypes between healthy human individuals (dated by TCRdb to about 2020). Context from the whole study: The cohort comprised a couple of women and a few men aged 18 to 49 years. To increase sequencing depth and limit assay-specific biases, different laboratories used diverse techniques to prepare libraries and sequence TCR repertoires. Per donor, three plates each were used for CD4 naive and CD4 memory, two for CD8 naive, and one for CD8 memory. Each donor's leukapheresis produced roughly between roughly 0.9 and 8.9 billion PBMCs. To estimate repertoire size and how much clonotypes are shared between individuals, the study performed deep sequencing of blood TCR repertoires from a few healthy adults. The paper as a whole reports these results and caveats: Incomplete sequencing was indicated by rarefaction of sorted-subset datasets, despite the large sequencing depth. Sampling was restricted to blood, and TCR repertoires in tissues likely differ from the TCR repertoires found in blood. Pairwise subsampling indicated that sequencing depth was expected to affect the degree of clonotype sharing among donors. Clonotypes shared by all four sorted-subset donors showed higher generation probabilities than non-shared clonotypes. Naive subsets generally had larger estimated clonotype richness than memory subsets did. Around 5.4% of naive CD4, 3.5% of naive CD8, about 2.1% of memory CD4, and approximately 0.4% of memory CD8 clonotypes were shared across several donors. The small number of donors limited the genetic and exposure-history diversity represented.

CD8 naive samples were obtained by positive selection for CCR7 among CD45RO-negative cells, yielding a CD45RA+CCR7+ population from which TemRA cells were excluded. The donors were healthy, HIV-negative adults who had no recently reported acute infections or vaccinations. All donors were Caucasian adults living in Nashville, Tennessee, USA. After blood collection by leukapheresis, PBMCs were isolated using Ficoll-Histopaque density gradient centrifugation and then cryopreserved in the vapor phase of liquid nitrogen. Purity and quantity of every magnetically sorted T cell population were checked by analytical flow cytometry. From each sorted fraction, genomic DNA was isolated and quantified by UV absorbance on a Nanodrop 2000c. In the case of this clone: Its antigen target is currently unknown. No much larger clone is present one base from it, and per-base qualities are unavailable.

Using the deep immunoSEQ assay, TCR CDR3 regions were amplified from genomic DNA by multiplex PCR. Extracted genomic DNA from each cell subset was distributed evenly across all wells of several immunoSEQ 96-well plates, and each plate was treated as a replicate. For sorted subsets, about 210 ng of genomic DNA, equivalent to 25,000 to 30,000 T cell genomes, went into each replicate PCR. Purified libraries were quantified with a Qubit 3.0 fluorometer, sized on a Bioanalyzer 2100, and re-quantified with the KAPA Library Quantification kit. Every immunoSEQ 96-well plate was sequenced on a separate single-read 150-cycle Illumina NextSeq 550 flow cell. Regarding the original processing steps: Because only junctional sequences without quality scores were contained in the immunoSEQ output, filtering matching that applied to full-length reads could not be performed. Sequences were annotated with PyIR, a Python wrapper for IgBLAST v1.9, and V/J genes and CDR3 were assigned using IMGT germline references. Reads were removed for weak V/J assignments (E-value above 1e-6), missing CDR3, stop codons, out-of-frame junctions, or ambiguous translated residues. A V3J clonotype was defined by an identical inferred V gene, J gene, and CDR3 amino acid sequence. Percentage overlap between repertoires was calculated by dividing the number of shared unique clonotypes by the size of the smaller repertoire. RTK rarefaction, the Chao1 estimator, and Recon v2.1 estimates of unobserved clonotypes were used to assess repertoire richness. OLGA was used to compute generation probabilities for all TCRbeta clonotypes that the gDNA method yielded from a handful of donors. This immuneACCESS table, as held by TCRdb, lists in-frame sequences with V and J called but not all clones. Of the missing ones, under half trace to an unresolved V gene in checked studies; the others have no known cause. The V and J calls and the clone size are those of that table, but D and trimming were determined from the DNA. Across this sample there are about 1,900,000 clones, with over 85% seen only once. 0.9% to 1.5% of the sample belongs to the ten largest clones.

From the cysteine through the phenylalanine, the CDR3 covers 13 amino acids. The sequence is cut down to CDR3 DNA, 39 bases in frame from base 1. A distance of 10 bases separates the germline ends of V and J, which lose 6 bases and 2 bases respectively. In the germline V gene, CDR1 corresponds to MNHNS and CDR2 to SASEGT. The rearranged chain carries TRBV6-1 and TRBJ2-5, with no confidently assigned D gene. Material: naive CD8+ T cells sorted from blood. In light of the paper, this sample's cell subset or site label describes: CD45RA+CCR7+. The origin of this receptor is a man between 18 and 35 years old in good health. The CDR3 here reads CASRPLEQETQYF. Read as DNA, the sequence is TGTGCCAGCAGGCCATTGGAGCAAGAGACCCAGTACTTC.